The T cell receptor (beta chain) described here comes from a study of T-cell reconstitution after alpha-beta-depleted transplantation in children. Broader study findings: In patients about two months after transplant, alpha-beta T cells reportedly arose from several hundred expanded graft clones. T-cell numbers and diversity one year post-transplant derived largely from freshly generated T cells. Elevated TCRbeta diversity at day 60 was traced, in some patients, to surviving recipient T cells and thymic progenitors.

This clonotype was counted ten times or more. Its antigen is not identified. V trimming: 0 bases; J trimming: 0 bases; junction bases outside the gene matches: 11. The CDR3 is made up of 19 amino acids. Germline-derived CDR1 and CDR2 are LGHDT and YNNKEL (reference sequence). Construction of the TCRbeta library involved unique molecular identifiers. One entry per CDR3 protein, called by TCRdb with MiXCR from the PCR reads. Among roughly 340,000 distinct CDR3 sequences listed, roughly 17% were seen once. This sequence was found in a male patient aged 2 to 9 who had a stem cell transplant for acute lymphoblastic leukemia, so the T cells may come from the graft donor. The rearrangement joins TRBV3-1 to TRBJ2-7; 10 bases line up with TRBD2. Sequenced material: PBMCs, mostly from graft donor cells, taken 360 days after TCRalphabeta/CD19-depleted stem cell transplant. CDR3 protein: CASSQDRTSGWRSSYEQYF. CDR3 in DNA: TGTGCCAGCAGCCAAGATCGGACTAGCGGCTGGCGCAGCTCCTACGAGCAGTACTTC.